The clone carrying this T cell receptor (beta chain) qualifies as hyperexpanded. Its target is unknown. Treatment indicated: roughly ten-day PBMC culture with coronavirus spike peptide pools or control peptides (ViraFEST assay). Expansion of antigen-specific T cells with peptide pools by ViraFEST preceded sequencing of TCRs. Days 3 and 7 were when half the medium was replaced with fresh IL-2 medium. The data were obtained in a study of vaccination and CD4 T cells after COVID-19. Sequence data for DNA of cultured CD4+ T cells were generated by the Oncomine TCR Beta short-read assay. TCRdb reanalysed the PCR reads using MiXCR and keeps one entry per CDR3 protein. Here the sample spans roughly 4,000 distinct CDR3 sequences, about 48% being singletons. CDR1 is MNHNS and CDR2 is SASEGT in the germline V gene. CDR3 length equals 15 residues. V dropped 7 bases and J dropped 5; count of bases not matched to a gene: 13.

Sequencing was performed on CD4+ T cells from blood, cultured in vitro. This sequence was found in a human donor who had recovered from COVID-19. The chain is built from TRBV6-1 and TRBJ1-2; 7 bases are shared with TRBD1. The chain's CDR3 is CASTIRGQAPYGYTF. DNA of the CDR3: TGTGCCAGCACTATAAGGGGGCAGGCCCCTTATGGCTACACCTTC.